One sample yielded the 20 T cell receptor beta chains listed below, sequenced in a study of blood T cell repertoires in COVID-19. Here immunoSEQ multiplex PCR was the method, and the copy in TCRdb shows in-frame clones only, minus some. The profile shows around 230,000 clones, around four fifths of them singletons. The sample consisted of peripheral blood. The receptors were sampled from a woman aged 50 to 60 with acute or convalescent COVID-19.

The chain uses TRBV6-7 and TRBJ1-1; 8 nucleotides line up with TRBD1. TRBV6-7 is marked as an open reading frame, function uncertain. The V gene end was trimmed by 0 bases and the J gene end by 4 bases; junction bases not matched to a gene: 7. The CDR3 is made up of 16 amino acids. CDR3 in amino acids: CASSYSKTGESTEAFF. Here the CDR3 DNA reads TGTGCCAGCAGTTACTCGAAGACAGGGGAAAGCACTGAAGCTTTCTTT.

V is TRBV6-2 or TRBV6-3 and J is TRBJ2-1; a possible D gene is TRBD2 (5 bases). The length of the CDR3 is 16 residues. Per germline, CDR1 MNHEY and CDR2 SVGEGT. Trimming shortened V by 6 bases and J by 6 bases, and 21 bases separated the two germline ends. The CDR3 loop reads CASSQRPTLMGNEQFF. The CDR3 DNA reads as TGTGCCAGCAGCCAGCGGCCGACGCTTATGGGCAATGAGCAGTTCTTC.

J is TRBJ1-5 and V is TRBV27, with TRBD1 as a possible D gene (5 bases). V was pared by 1 base and J by 5 bases, with 9 bases between. The germline V gene has CDR1 MNHEY and CDR2 SMNVEV (reference sequence). This CDR3 has 14 amino acids. CDR3 amino acids: CASSLLGEDQPQHF. In nucleotides, the CDR3 is TGTGCCAGCAGTTTATTGGGGGAGGATCAGCCCCAGCATTTT.

The gene calls are TRBV30 and TRBJ1-4; possible D gene TRBD1, 6 bases. CDR1 is GTSNPN and CDR2 is SVGIG in the germline V gene (reference sequence). The CDR3 runs 14 residues. V was cut by 1 base and J by 4 bases, with 10 bases left in between. CDR3 region: CAWSAVRGNEKLFF. DNA of the CDR3: TGTGCCTGGAGTGCCGTCAGGGGTAATGAAAAACTGTTTTTT.

The rearrangement links TRBV19 to TRBJ1-5, with a possible D match to TRBD1 (6 bases). This CDR3 comprises 16 residues. V was shortened by 3 bases and J by 0 bases, with 12 bases between the two germline ends. Germline V gene lookup returns CDR1 LNHDA and CDR2 SQIVND (reference sequence). The DNA of the CDR3 is TGTGCCAGTAGTATCACAGGGTTATATAGCAATCAGCCCCAGCATTTT. It encodes CASSITGLYSNQPQHF.

The chain carries TRBV18 and TRBJ1-2; the D gene is possibly TRBD1 (6 bases). V shed 5 bases and J shed 2 bases, with 12 bases lying between them. In germline, CDR1 is KGHSH, CDR2 LQKENI. This CDR3 contains 14 residues. CDR3 residues: CASSATTGNYGYTF. The CDR3 DNA reads TGTGCCAGCTCAGCCACTACAGGGAACTATGGCTACACCTTC.

A single count supports this clone. The V gene is TRBV28, the J gene TRBJ2-3, with D possibly being TRBD2 (6 bases). The CDR3 has 16 residues. The germline V and J ends were trimmed by 3 bases and 0 bases, with 13 bases remaining between them. From germline, CDR1 is MDHEN and CDR2 SYDVKM. In DNA, the CDR3 is TGTGCCAGCAGTTTTAATCCGCGGGATAGCACAGATACGCAGTATTTT. Translation gives CASSFNPRDSTDTQYF.

The V call is TRBV5-4, the J call TRBJ2-1; TRBD1 might be the D (5 bases). V lost 4 bases to trimming and J lost 4 bases, with 9 bases between them. The CDR3 spans 13 residues. In germline, CDR1 is SGHNT, CDR2 YYREEE (reference sequence). The chain's CDR3 is CASSPREYNEQFF. The CDR3 DNA reads as TGTGCCAGCAGCCCCAGGGAATACAATGAGCAGTTCTTC.

J is TRBJ1-5 and V is TRBV2; 8 positions agree with TRBD1. The CDR3 consists of 16 residues. Germline CDR1 is SNHLY and CDR2 is FYNNEI. Germline trimming cut 5 bases from V and 0 bases from J; bases unmatched to any gene: 6. In DNA, the CDR3 is TGTGCCAGCAGTAAGACAGGGGCTGATAGCAATCAGCCCCAGCATTTT. Translating it yields CASSKTGADSNQPQHF.

The chain recombines TRBV5-1 with TRBJ2-5, with 8 positions matching TRBD1. Germline trimming cut 1 base from V and 1 base from J; bases unmatched to any gene: 6. The CDR3 is 16 amino acids. Germline lookup yields CDR1 SGHRS and CDR2 YFSETQ. CDR3 sequence: CASSLTTGGSQETQYF. CDR3 DNA sequence: TGCGCCAGCAGCTTGACTACAGGGGGTAGCCAAGAGACCCAGTACTTC.

This clone was seen a few times. This chain joins TRBV18 and TRBJ2-1, with 13 bases aligning to TRBD2. The CDR3 runs 13 residues. With V trimmed by 6 bases and J by 13 bases, 6 bases remained unmatched. Germline values: CDR1 KGHSH, CDR2 LQKENI. The CDR3 protein is CASSGTSGRDQFF. CDR3 nucleotides: TGTGCCAGCTCCGGTACTAGCGGGAGGGATCAGTTCTTC.

The J gene is TRBJ1-4, the V gene TRBV6-5, with a possible D match to TRBD1 (5 bases). The CDR3 is made up of 14 amino acids. V gave up 4 bases and J gave up 8 bases, with 14 bases separating them. Germline CDR1 MNHEY, CDR2 SVGAGI. The CDR3 loop reads CASSSPARGEKLFF. The CDR3 bases are TGTGCCAGCAGTTCCCCGGCCCGGGGGGAAAAACTGTTTTTT.

The chain uses TRBV12-3 or TRBV12-4 and TRBJ2-7; D might be TRBD2 (5 bases). V lost 2 bases and J lost 4, with 9 bases in between. The length of the CDR3 is 13 residues. CDR3 nucleotide sequence: TGTGCCAGCAGTTTACGGGGTGGGTACGAGCAGTACTTC. Protein product: CASSLRGGYEQYF.

The chain joins TRBV7-2 to TRBJ1-6, with D hard to call. The V and J ends lost 5 bases and 6 bases respectively, with 14 bases between them. Germline V gene sequence: CDR1 SGHTA, CDR2 FQGNSA. The CDR3 loop spans 15 amino acids. The CDR3 region has the DNA TGTGCCAGCAGCGAAAACCGGGGTACTAATTCACCCCTCCACTTT. Translated: CASSENRGTNSPLHF.

The chain is built from TRBV27 and TRBJ1-2; 9 bases match TRBD1. Germline trimming cut 5 bases from V and 4 bases from J; bases unmatched to any gene: 8. This CDR3 has 15 residues. Germline V gene lookup returns CDR1 MNHEY and CDR2 SMNVEV (reference sequence). In nucleotides, the CDR3 is TGTGCCAGCAGTCCCCGGGACAGGGCAACCTATGGCTACACCTTC. It encodes CASSPRDRATYGYTF.

The chain has TRBV3-1 (or the pseudogene TRBV3-2) and TRBJ2-2; 11 nucleotides agree with TRBD2. The CDR3 consists of 19 residues. Germline values: CDR1 LGHDT, CDR2 YNNKEL (reference sequence). Germline trimming cut 1 base from V and 8 bases from J; bases unmatched to any gene: 15. CDR3 coding DNA: TGTGCCAGCAGCCAAGGGGTCCCTGGGACTAGCGGAGATAAAGGGGAGCTGTTTTTT. Translated, it gives CASSQGVPGTSGDKGELFF.

The chain has TRBV19 and TRBJ2-7, with 7 positions matching TRBD1. The germline CDR1 and CDR2 sequences are LNHDA and SQIVND (reference sequence). V gave up 4 bases and J gave up 2 bases; unmatched junction bases: 11. This CDR3 comprises 16 residues. CDR3 amino acids: CASSTTRTGRAYEQYF. In DNA, the CDR3 is TGTGCCAGTAGTACGACCCGGACAGGTCGGGCCTACGAGCAGTACTTC.

V usage is TRBV12-5 and J usage is TRBJ2-7; no definite D call. Trimming removed 7 bases at V and 0 bases at J, with 7 bases between. The CDR3 runs to 12 residues. Looked up from germline, CDR1 is LGHNT and CDR2 is FRNRAP. CDR3 bases: TGTGCTAGTGCGGCGGACTCCTACGAGCAGTACTTC. Translated, it gives CASAADSYEQYF.

The chain links TRBV2 to TRBJ1-1, with D uncertain. Germline V gene sequence: CDR1 SNHLY, CDR2 FYNNEI. The CDR3 contains 14 residues. The germline V and J ends were trimmed by 6 bases and 5 bases, with 16 bases remaining between them. This CDR3 reads CASRDPGRWTEAFF. DNA of the CDR3: TGTGCCAGCAGGGATCCAGGTAGGTGGACTGAAGCTTTCTTT.

J is TRBJ1-1 and V is TRBV5-4, with 8 bases aligning to TRBD1. V was pared by 2 bases and J by 1 base, with 4 bases of the junction left unmatched. The CDR3 loop spans 15 amino acids. Germline V lookup: CDR1 SGHNT, CDR2 YYREEE (reference sequence). CDR3 residues: CASSFPGTGNTEAFF. The CDR3 DNA is TGTGCCAGCAGCTTCCCCGGGACAGGGAACACTGAAGCTTTCTTT.